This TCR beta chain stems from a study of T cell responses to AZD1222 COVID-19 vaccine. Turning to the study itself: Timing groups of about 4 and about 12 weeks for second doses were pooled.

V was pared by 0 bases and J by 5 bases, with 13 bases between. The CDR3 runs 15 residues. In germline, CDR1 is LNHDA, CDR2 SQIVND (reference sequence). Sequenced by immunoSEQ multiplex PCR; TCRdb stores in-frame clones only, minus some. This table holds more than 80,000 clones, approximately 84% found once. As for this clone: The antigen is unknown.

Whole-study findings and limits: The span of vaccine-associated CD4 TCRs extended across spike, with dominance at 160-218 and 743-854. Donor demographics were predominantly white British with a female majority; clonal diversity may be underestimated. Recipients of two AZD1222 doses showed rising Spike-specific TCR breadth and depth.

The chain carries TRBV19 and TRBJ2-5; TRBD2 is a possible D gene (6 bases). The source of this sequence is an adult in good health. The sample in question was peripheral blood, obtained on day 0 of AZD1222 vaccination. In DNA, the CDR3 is TGTGCCAGTAGTATAGATCGGGGGTTAAGCGAGACCCAGTACTTC. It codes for CASSIDRGLSETQYF.